The present T cell receptor (beta chain) was sequenced within a study of T cell responses to AZD1222 COVID-19 vaccine. This CDR3 comprises 13 residues. Looked up from germline, CDR1 is SGHDN and CDR2 is FVKESK. Trimming cost V 4 bases and J 6 bases, with 13 bases left between them. Study-wide points: Baseline seropositivity occurred in only a handful of AZD1222 recipients. Sampling that yielded the repertoires occurred only after the peak T cell response.

Libraries were prepared by immunoSEQ multiplex PCR; TCRdb keeps only in-frame clonotypes and omits some of them. The sample shows 95,000 to 100,000 clones, around 87% of them seen only once. A word on this clone: No antigen is known for it.

The chain is built from TRBV14 and TRBJ2-7; the D is unclear. The clonotype comes from an adult who received the AZD1222 COVID-19 vaccine. The material sequenced was peripheral blood, taken 28 days after the second AZD1222 dose. The CDR3 DNA follows: TGTGCCAGCAGCCCCGGCCGACCGGGCGAGCAGTACTTC. Its translation: CASSPGRPGEQYF. The whole variable domain, filled in from reference TRBV14 and TRBJ2-7, reads EAGVTQFPSHSVIEKGQTVTLRCDPISGHDNLYWYRRVMGKEIKFLLHFVKESKQDESGMPNNRFLAERTGGTYSTLKVQPAELEDSGVYFCASSPGRPGEQYFGPGTRLTVT.